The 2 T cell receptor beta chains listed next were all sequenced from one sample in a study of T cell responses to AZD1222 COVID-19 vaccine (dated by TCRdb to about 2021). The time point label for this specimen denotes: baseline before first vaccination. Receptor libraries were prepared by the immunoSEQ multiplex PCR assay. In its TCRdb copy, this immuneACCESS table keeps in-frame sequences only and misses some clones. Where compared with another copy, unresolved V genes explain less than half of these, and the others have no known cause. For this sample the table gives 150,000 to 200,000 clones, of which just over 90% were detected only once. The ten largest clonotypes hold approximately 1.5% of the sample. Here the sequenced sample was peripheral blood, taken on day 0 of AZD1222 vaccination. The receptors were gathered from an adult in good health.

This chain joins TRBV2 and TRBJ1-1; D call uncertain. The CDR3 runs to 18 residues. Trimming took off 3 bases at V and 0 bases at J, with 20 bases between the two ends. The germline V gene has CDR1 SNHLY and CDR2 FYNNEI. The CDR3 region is CASSDATNWSLVNTEAFF. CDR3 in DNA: TGTGCCAGCAGTGACGCAACAAACTGGTCCTTGGTGAACACTGAAGCTTTCTTT. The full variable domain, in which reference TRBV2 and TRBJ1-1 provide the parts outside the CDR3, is EPEVTQTPSHQVTQMGQEVILRCVPISNHLYFYWYRQILGQKVEFLVSFYNNEISEKSEIFDDQFSVERPDGSNFTLKIRSTKLEDSAMYFCASSDATNWSLVNTEAFFGQGTRLTVV.

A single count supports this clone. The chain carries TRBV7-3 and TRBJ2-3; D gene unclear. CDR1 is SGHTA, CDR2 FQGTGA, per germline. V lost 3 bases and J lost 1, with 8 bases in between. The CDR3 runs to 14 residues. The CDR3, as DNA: TGTGCCAGCAGCTTCACCGGGCGCACAGATACGCAGTATTTT. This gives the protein CASSFTGRTDTQYF.